Listed below are T cell receptor beta chains from one sample, sequenced in a study of vaccination and CD4 T cells after COVID-19. Antigen specificity for these receptors is unknown. Using its own MiXCR run on the PCR reads, TCRdb lists one record per CDR3 protein. The sample holds about 9,500 distinct CDR3 sequences, almost 50% seen once. Source material: CD4+ T cells from blood, cultured in vitro. The receptors here all came from a human donor in good health. CDR3s include the opening cysteine and the closing phenylalanine or tryptophan. D genes are given only for firm matches. Part of the rows lack a size; the others show once, few, many or a class for expanded clones.

TRBJ1-1 | 13 | . | . | TRBV7-6 | CASRKQQNTKAFF | TGTGCCAGCAGAAAACAACAGAACACTAAAGCTTTCTTT
TRBJ2-3 | 14 | few | TRBD2 | TRBV19 | CASRAGVLVDTQYF | TGTGCCAGTAGGGCGGGAGTATTGGTAGATACGCAGTATTTT
TRBJ2-3 | 14 | once | . | TRBV29-1 | CSVLKGGPIDTQYF | TGCAGCGTTCTTAAGGGGGGGCCCATCGATACGCAGTATTTT
TRBJ1-1 | 17 | . | . | TRBV6-1 | CASSRSTDGVMNTEAFF | TGTGCCAGCAGCCGCTCGACGGATGGAGTCATGAACACTGAAGCTTTCTTT
TRBJ2-2 | 14 | . | . | TRBV23-1 | CASSHRAYTGELFF | TGCGCCAGCAGTCACAGAGCCTACACCGGGGAGCTGTTTTTT
TRBJ2-7 | 14 | . | . | TRBV19 | CASSAGTGPYEQYF | TGTGCCAGTAGTGCCGGGACCGGCCCCTACGAGCAGTACTTC
TRBJ1-1 | 10 | few | . | TRBV29-1 | CSAARTEAFF | TGCAGCGCTGCACGGACTGAAGCTTTCTTT
TRBJ1-1 | 13 | . | TRBD1 | TRBV10-3 | CATLTGMNTEAFF | TGTGCCACCCTGACAGGGATGAACACTGAAGCTTTCTTT
TRBJ1-5 | 14 | . | TRBD1 | TRBV10-2 | CASREQGSGQPQHF | TGCGCCAGCAGGGAACAGGGGTCTGGTCAGCCCCAGCATTTT
TRBJ2-3 | 16 | . | TRBD2 | TRBV2 | CASRRDLREGTDTQYF | TGTGCCAGCAGGAGGGACCTGCGGGAGGGCACAGATACGCAGTATTTT
TRBJ2-2 | 12 | . | . | TRBV11-2 | CASSHNTGELFF | TGTGCCAGCAGCCATAACACCGGGGAGCTGTTTTTT
TRBJ1-6 | 15 | . | TRBD1 | TRBV2 | CASRTLDREGSPLHF | TGTGCCAGCAGGACTCTCGACAGGGAAGGCTCACCCCTCCACTTT
TRBJ2-1 | 14 | few | TRBD2 | TRBV20-1 | CSARVTSGRNEQFF | TGCAGTGCTAGAGTGACTAGCGGGAGGAACGAGCAGTTCTTC
TRBJ1-6 | 15 | . | . | TRBV6-2/TRBV6-3 | CASRPSGGDNSPLHF | TGTGCCAGCAGGCCCAGCGGGGGCGATAATTCACCCCTCCACTTT
TRBJ1-5 | 14 | once | . | TRBV19 | CASRTHGVNQPQHF | TGTGCCAGTAGGACTCATGGGGTCAATCAGCCCCAGCATTTT
TRBJ1-6 | 16 | few | TRBD1 | TRBV7-9 | CASSEGTGAYNSPLHF | TGTGCCAGCAGCGAAGGGACAGGGGCCTATAATTCACCCCTCCACTTT
TRBJ1-1 | 13 | few | . | TRBV20-1 | CSANKGAYTEAFF | TGCAGTGCTAATAAGGGAGCCTACACTGAAGCTTTCTTT
TRBJ1-2 | 15 | few | . | TRBV6-5 | CASSYSGRPEEGYTF | TGTGCCAGCAGTTACTCGGGCAGGCCGGAGGAGGGCTACACCTTC
TRBJ1-5 | 17 | few | . | TRBV19 | CASDGLTGTGYNQPQHF | TGTGCCAGTGACGGACTAACCGGGACTGGATACAATCAGCCCCAGCATTTT
TRBJ2-7 | 12 | . | . | TRBV7-2 | CASSLEQYEQYF | TGTGCCAGCAGCTTGGAACAGTACGAGCAGTACTTC
TRBJ1-2 | 16 | once | TRBD1 | TRBV19 | CASSATGTGRYYGYTF | TGTGCCAGTAGTGCTACCGGGACAGGGAGATATTATGGCTACACCTTC
TRBJ1-5 | 15 | . | TRBD1 | TRBV6-2/TRBV6-3 | CASGKPGQGYQPQHF | TGTGCCAGCGGTAAACCGGGACAGGGCTATCAGCCCCAGCATTTT
TRBJ2-1 | 15 | . | . | TRBV6-5 | CASSYSPSAHNEQFF | TGTGCCAGCAGTTACTCGCCTAGCGCACACAATGAGCAGTTCTTC
TRBJ2-7 | 13 | . | . | TRBV2 | CASRLYRDYEQYF | TGTGCCAGCAGACTTTACAGAGACTACGAGCAGTACTTC
TRBJ1-5 | 15 | few | TRBD1 | TRBV6-2/TRBV6-3 | CASRRQGADNQPQHF | TGTGCCAGCAGAAGACAGGGGGCCGACAATCAGCCCCAGCATTTT
TRBJ1-5 | 14 | . | . | TRBV10-2 | CASSAGQGITPQHF | TGCGCCAGCAGTGCAGGCCAGGGGATAACGCCCCAGCATTTT
TRBJ2-5 | 16 | few | TRBD2 | TRBV20-1 | CSAGRAGLAIQETQYF | TGCAGTGCAGGGAGGGCGGGACTAGCTATCCAAGAGACCCAGTACTTC
TRBJ1-1 | 13 | . | . | TRBV19 | CASISGSGTEAFF | TGTGCCAGTATTAGCGGGTCCGGCACTGAAGCTTTCTTT
TRBJ2-1 | 15 | few | . | TRBV11-3 | CASSLAPAIANEQFF | TGTGCCAGCAGCTTGGCCCCCGCGATCGCGAATGAGCAGTTCTTC
TRBJ2-2 | 19 | few | TRBD2 | TRBV6-1 | CASTPAGLAGVRSAGELFF | TGTGCCAGCACACCGGCGGGACTAGCGGGAGTAAGGTCCGCCGGGGAGCTGTTTTTT
TRBJ1-1 | 14 | . | . | TRBV7-9 | CASSLAQRGDEAFF | TGTGCCAGCAGCTTAGCCCAAAGGGGGGACGAAGCTTTCTTT
TRBJ2-5 | 11 | few | . | TRBV6-2/TRBV6-3 | CASSYRETQYF | TGTGCCAGCAGTTACAGGGAGACCCAGTACTTC
TRBJ1-3 | 15 | . | . | TRBV19 | CASRRTDTSGNTIYF | TGTGCCAGTAGGCGGACGGATACCTCTGGAAACACCATATATTTT
TRBJ2-3 | 13 | few | TRBD2 | TRBV30 | CASRTSLGGTQYF | TGTGCCTCCAGGACTAGCCTGGGGGGTACGCAGTATTTT
TRBJ2-2 | 17 | . | TRBD2 | TRBV7-6 | CASSLEAASGSTGELFF | TGTGCCAGCAGCTTAGAGGCGGCTAGCGGAAGCACCGGGGAGCTGTTTTTT
TRBJ2-5 | 13 | few | . | TRBV20-1 | CSASEILGETQYF | TGCAGTGCTAGTGAGATTCTAGGAGAGACCCAGTACTTC
TRBJ1-1 | 13 | . | . | TRBV7-2 | CASSGFLNTEAFF | TGTGCCAGCAGCGGATTTCTGAACACTGAAGCTTTCTTT
TRBJ1-1 | 14 | few | TRBD1 | TRBV2 | CASSIPRQGPRAFF | TGTGCCAGCAGTATTCCAAGACAGGGACCGAGGGCTTTCTTT
TRBJ2-1 | 11 | . | . | TRBV10-3 | CAISALNEQFF | TGTGCCATCAGTGCCCTCAATGAGCAGTTCTTC
TRBJ1-6 | 22 | . | . | TRBV6-2/TRBV6-3 | CASSYAAPGDVQLSIYNSPLHF | TGTGCCAGCAGTTACGCCGCGCCGGGGGATGTACAGCTATCCATTTATAATTCACCCCTCCACTTT
TRBJ2-1 | 13 | . | TRBD2 | TRBV20-1 | CSWTSGGYNEQFF | TGCAGTTGGACTAGCGGGGGGTACAATGAGCAGTTCTTC
TRBJ1-6 | 17 | few | TRBD1 | TRBV7-8 | CASSVAGTVYHNSPLHF | TGTGCCAGCAGCGTTGCCGGGACAGTGTACCATAATTCACCCCTCCACTTT
TRBJ2-1 | 13 | few | . | TRBV18 | CASSPPSSPGQFF | TGTGCCAGCTCACCCCCCTCTAGCCCCGGGCAGTTCTTC
TRBJ1-2 | 16 | few | TRBD1 | TRBV5-4 | CASSPRDRGADYGYTF | TGTGCCAGCAGCCCCCGGGACAGGGGAGCGGACTATGGCTACACCTTC
TRBJ2-5 | 14 | . | . | TRBV7-7 | CASSLAGGRETQYF | TGTGCCAGCAGCTTAGCGGGGGGCCGGGAGACCCAGTACTTC
TRBJ1-5 | 13 | . | . | TRBV20-1 | CSASIGGDQPQHF | TGCAGTGCTAGCATAGGGGGGGATCAGCCCCAGCATTTT
TRBJ1-5 | 16 | . | . | TRBV30 | CAWRPKGQLSNQPQHF | TGTGCCTGGAGACCAAAGGGACAACTTAGCAATCAGCCCCAGCATTTT
TRBJ1-3 | 15 | . | TRBD1 | TRBV19 | CASSTRQGAGNTIYF | TGTGCCAGTAGTACGAGACAGGGTGCTGGAAACACCATATATTTT
TRBJ1-5 | 15 | . | . | TRBV9 | CASSSLDSSNQPQHF | TGTGCCAGCAGCTCTCTTGACAGTAGCAATCAGCCCCAGCATTTT
TRBJ1-2 | 14 | once | TRBD1 | TRBV5-1 | CASSQDRGNYGYTF | TGCGCCAGCAGCCAGGACAGGGGCAACTATGGCTACACCTTC
TRBJ2-1 | 18 | . | TRBD2 | TRBV9 | CASSVTGTSKISYNEQFF | TGTGCCAGCAGCGTCACCGGGACTAGTAAGATTTCCTACAATGAGCAGTTCTTC
TRBJ2-1 | 14 | . | TRBD2 | TRBV7-2 | CASSLAGTNNEQFF | TGTGCCAGCAGCTTAGCGGGGACTAATAATGAGCAGTTCTTC